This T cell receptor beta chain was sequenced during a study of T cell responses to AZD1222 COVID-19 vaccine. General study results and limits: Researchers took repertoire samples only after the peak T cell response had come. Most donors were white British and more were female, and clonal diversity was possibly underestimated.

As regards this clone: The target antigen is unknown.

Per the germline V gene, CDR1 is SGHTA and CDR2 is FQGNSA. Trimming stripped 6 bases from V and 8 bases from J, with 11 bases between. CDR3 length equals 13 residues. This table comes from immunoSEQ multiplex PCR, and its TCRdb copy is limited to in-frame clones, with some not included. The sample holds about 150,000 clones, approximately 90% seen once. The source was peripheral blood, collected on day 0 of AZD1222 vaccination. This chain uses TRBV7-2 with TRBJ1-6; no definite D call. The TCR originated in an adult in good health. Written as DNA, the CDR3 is TGTGCCAGCAGGAGTACGAGGGATTCACCCCTCCACTTT. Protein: CASRSTRDSPLHF.